The TCR beta chain described here comes from a study of blood T cell repertoires in COVID-19. Study as a whole: The cDNA or gDNA used as material had been derived from T cells, B-cell-depleted T cells, or PBMCs.

TCRdb keeps only in-frame clones here, not all; method: immunoSEQ multiplex PCR. The data contain 120,000 or so clones, 65% to 90% of them singletons. Sample: peripheral blood. This TCR came from an elderly man with active or convalescent COVID-19.

CDR3 bases: TGTGCCAGCAAGGAAACGACTAGCGGAGGTCACAATGAGCAGTTCTTC. Its translation: CASKETTSGGHNEQFF. The chain employs TRBV2 and TRBJ2-1; TRBD2 aligns across 9 bases. Germline CDR1 SNHLY, CDR2 FYNNEI. The CDR3 spans 16 residues. V was pared by 7 bases and J by 5 bases, with 12 bases of the junction left unmatched.